This T cell receptor beta chain was captured by sequencing in a study of CD8+ T cells in alopecia areata. General study results and limits: Scalp clonality decreased significantly with tofacitinib, and so did expanded CD8+ clones among the top 100.

Following extraction, RNA underwent reverse transcription to cDNA, which served as the sequencing template. The table came from immunoSEQ multiplex PCR; TCRdb's copy has only in-frame clones and leaves some out. Here the sample spans 180,000 or so clones, 58% being singletons. Treatment indicated: oral pan-JAK inhibitor, 5-10 mg twice daily. Researchers gathered lesional scalp punch biopsies and peripheral blood from patients with alopecia areata. Cell sorting was applied to PBMCs, and CD4+ and CD8+ T cells were collected. For this clone: Its antigen is unidentified.

CDR1 is KGHSH and CDR2 is LQKENI in the germline V gene. V dropped 1 base and J dropped 4 bases, with 7 bases sitting between them. The CDR3 extends over 13 amino acids. This TCR was sampled from a human donor with alopecia areata. The rearrangement uses TRBV18 and TRBJ1-2; possibly TRBD1 for D (5 bases). Specimen: CD4+ T cells sorted from blood, collected at week 24, from a patient treated with tofacitinib. CDR3 in DNA: TGTGCCAGCTCACCACAGGGGATCTATGGCTACACCTTC. It translates to CASSPQGIYGYTF.